The 4 T cell receptor beta chains in this list originate from one sample, sequenced in a study of early T cells in non-severe SARS-CoV-2 infection. A single record per CDR3 protein comes from TCRdb applying MiXCR to the 5' RACE reads. Among roughly 41,000 distinct CDR3 sequences listed, approximately 6.3% were seen once. Sample: whole blood. The receptors originated from an adult who was a healthcare worker with PCR-confirmed SARS-CoV-2 infection or an uninfected control (not recorded which).

This clonotype has a handful of counts. V gene TRBV4-2 combines with J gene TRBJ2-1; 8 bases fit TRBD2. Germline V gene data show CDR1 as LGHNA and CDR2 as YNFKEQ. This CDR3 region has 16 residues. V trimming: 0 bases; J trimming: 5 bases; junction bases outside the gene matches: 6. The CDR3 nucleotides read TGTGCCAGCAGCCAAGATGGAACTAGCGGTGACAATGAGCAGTTCTTC. Encoded protein: CASSQDGTSGDNEQFF.

This clonotype has at least ten counts. The chain couples TRBV28 to TRBJ1-1; the D is unclear. The CDR3 extends over 12 amino acids. Trimming left V 6 bases short and J 5 bases short, with 10 bases between. Germline CDR1 is MDHEN and CDR2 is SYDVKM. The CDR3 DNA follows: TGTGCCAGCAGAAACGGGAGGACTGAAGCTTTCTTT. This translates into CASRNGRTEAFF.

The chain combines TRBV5-1 with TRBJ2-2; D call uncertain. CDR1 is SGHRS and CDR2 is YFSETQ in the germline V gene. V lost 1 base and J 4 bases, leaving 8 bases between the germline ends. The CDR3 runs to 14 residues. CDR3 nucleotide sequence: TGCGCCAGCAGCTTGTCGACCCTCACCGGGGAGCTGTTTTTT. As protein: CASSLSTLTGELFF.

As for this clonotype: This may stem from a read error, because a much larger clone lies one nucleotide away. The chain has TRBV20-1 and TRBJ2-1, with a weak D call TRBD2 (6 bases). This CDR3 region has 14 residues. Germline assignment: CDR1 DFQATT and CDR2 SNEGSKA (reference sequence). The CDR3 region is CSATPRDFYNGQFF. CDR3 DNA: TGCAGTGCTACACCTCGGGACTTTTACAATGGGCAGTTCTTC.